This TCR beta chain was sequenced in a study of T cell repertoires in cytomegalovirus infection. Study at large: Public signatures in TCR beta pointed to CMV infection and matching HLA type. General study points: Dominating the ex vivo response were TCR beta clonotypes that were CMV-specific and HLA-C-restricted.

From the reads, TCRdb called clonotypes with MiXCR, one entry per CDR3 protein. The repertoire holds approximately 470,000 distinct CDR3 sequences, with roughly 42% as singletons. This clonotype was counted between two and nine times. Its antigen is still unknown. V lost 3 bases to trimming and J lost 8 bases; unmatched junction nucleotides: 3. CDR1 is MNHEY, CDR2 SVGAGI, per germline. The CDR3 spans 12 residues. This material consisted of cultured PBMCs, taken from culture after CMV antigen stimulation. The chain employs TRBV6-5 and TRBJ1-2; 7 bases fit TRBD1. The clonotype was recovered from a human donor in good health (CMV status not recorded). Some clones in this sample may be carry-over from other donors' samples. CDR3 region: CASSYRGLGYTF. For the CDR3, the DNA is TGTGCCAGCAGTTATAGGGGGCTCGGCTACACCTTC.